The clone carrying this T cell receptor (beta chain) occurred a few times. Its antigen is not identified. This entry belongs to a study of identical twins. Study-wide results and caveats: Zero-insertion analyses might be partly confounded by invariant T cells like MAIT and iNKT. The analysis was cross-sectional rather than longitudinal within donors.

A universal primer site came from template switching; cDNA carried unique molecular identifiers. Each CDR3 protein is one row after TCRdb ran MiXCR on the 5' RACE reads. In the table there are 400,000 to 550,000 distinct CDR3 sequences, roughly an eighth of which are singletons. Germline CDR1 MNHEY, CDR2 SMNVEV (reference sequence). V gave up 2 bases and J gave up 4 bases, with 15 bases separating them. CDR3 size: 15 residues. These data were also filed under a second study, of yellow fever vaccine responses in identical twins. That source reports: Twins reportedly had a vaccine T cell response that seemed partly convergent, partly personalized.

The sample taken for sequencing was CD4+ T cells sorted from blood. The genes are TRBV27 and TRBJ2-7, with D possibly TRBD1 on 5 matching bases. The sequence came from a woman between 18 and 30 years old in good health. The CDR3 spells CASSLGDQGSYEQYF. The CDR3 region has the DNA TGTGCCAGCAGTTTAGGGGATCAGGGTTCGTACGAGCAGTACTTC.